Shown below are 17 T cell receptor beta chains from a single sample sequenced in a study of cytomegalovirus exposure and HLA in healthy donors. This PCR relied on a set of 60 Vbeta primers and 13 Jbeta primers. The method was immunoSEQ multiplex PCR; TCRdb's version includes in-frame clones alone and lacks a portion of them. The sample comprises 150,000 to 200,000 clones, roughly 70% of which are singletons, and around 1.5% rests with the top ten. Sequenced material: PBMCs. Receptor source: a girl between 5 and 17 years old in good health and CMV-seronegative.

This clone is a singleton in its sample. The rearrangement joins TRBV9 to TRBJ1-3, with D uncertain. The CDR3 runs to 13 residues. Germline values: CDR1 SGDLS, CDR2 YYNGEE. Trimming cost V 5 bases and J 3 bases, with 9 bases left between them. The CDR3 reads CASRRGYGNTIYF. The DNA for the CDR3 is TGTGCCAGCAGGCGGGGTTATGGAAACACCATATATTTT.

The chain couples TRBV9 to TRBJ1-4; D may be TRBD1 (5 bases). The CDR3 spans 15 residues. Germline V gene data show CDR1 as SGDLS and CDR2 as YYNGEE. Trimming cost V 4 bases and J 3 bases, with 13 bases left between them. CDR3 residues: CASSRTGTSNEKLFF. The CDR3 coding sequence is TGTGCCAGCAGCCGAACCGGGACTTCTAATGAAAAACTGTTTTTT.

CDR3 sequence reads: CSVGQLLNTEAFF. The DNA for the CDR3 is TGCAGCGTTGGACAGCTCTTGAACACTGAAGCTTTCTTT. The V gene is TRBV29-1, the J gene TRBJ1-1; D perhaps matches TRBD1 (5 bases). The V gene's germline CDR1 is SQVTM and CDR2 ANQGSEA. V lost 4 bases to trimming and J lost 0 bases, with 9 bases between them. The CDR3 is made up of 13 amino acids.

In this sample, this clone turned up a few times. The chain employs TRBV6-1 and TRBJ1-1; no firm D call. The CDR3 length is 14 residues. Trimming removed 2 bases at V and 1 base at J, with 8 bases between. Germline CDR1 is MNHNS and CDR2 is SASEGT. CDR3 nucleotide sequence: TGTGCCAGCAGTGAAAGGCAGGAGAACACTGAAGCTTTCTTT. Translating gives CASSERQENTEAFF.

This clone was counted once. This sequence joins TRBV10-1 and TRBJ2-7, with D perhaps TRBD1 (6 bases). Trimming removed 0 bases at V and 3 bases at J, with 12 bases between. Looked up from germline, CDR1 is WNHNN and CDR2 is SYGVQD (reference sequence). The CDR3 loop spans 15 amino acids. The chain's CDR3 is CASSESGAAVYEQYF. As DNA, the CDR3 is TGCGCCAGCAGTGAGTCGGGGGCAGCCGTCTACGAGCAGTACTTC.

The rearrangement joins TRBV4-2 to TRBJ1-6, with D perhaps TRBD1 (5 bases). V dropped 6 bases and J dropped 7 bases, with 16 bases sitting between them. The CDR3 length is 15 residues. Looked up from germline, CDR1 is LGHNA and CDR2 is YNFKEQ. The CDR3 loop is CASRPGTLVNSPLHF. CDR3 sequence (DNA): TGTGCCAGCAGGCCAGGGACTTTAGTAAATTCACCCCTCCACTTT.

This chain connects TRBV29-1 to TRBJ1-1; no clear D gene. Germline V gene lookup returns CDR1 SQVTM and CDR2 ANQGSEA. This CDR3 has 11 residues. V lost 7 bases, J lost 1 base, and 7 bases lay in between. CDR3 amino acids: CSGEENTEAFF. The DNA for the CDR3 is TGCAGCGGGGAGGAGAACACTGAAGCTTTCTTT.

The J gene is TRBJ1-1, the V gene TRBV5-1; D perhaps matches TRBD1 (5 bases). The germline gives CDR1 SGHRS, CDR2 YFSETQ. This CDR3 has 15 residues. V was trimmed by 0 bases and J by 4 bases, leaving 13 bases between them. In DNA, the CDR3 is TGCGCCAGCAGCTTGGACGGGCAGGGATTCACTGAAGCTTTCTTT. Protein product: CASSLDGQGFTEAFF.

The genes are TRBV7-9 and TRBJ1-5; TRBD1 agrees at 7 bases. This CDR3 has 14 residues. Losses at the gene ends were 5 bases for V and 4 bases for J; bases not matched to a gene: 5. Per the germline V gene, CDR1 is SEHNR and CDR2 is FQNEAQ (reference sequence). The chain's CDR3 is CASSHEGANQPQHF. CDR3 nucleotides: TGTGCCAGCAGCCACGAGGGGGCTAATCAGCCCCAGCATTTT.

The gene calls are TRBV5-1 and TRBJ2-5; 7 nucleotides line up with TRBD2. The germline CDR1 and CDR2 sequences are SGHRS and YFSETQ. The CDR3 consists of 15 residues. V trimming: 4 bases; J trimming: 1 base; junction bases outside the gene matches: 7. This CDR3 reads CASSARLASQETQYF. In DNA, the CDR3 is TGCGCCAGCAGCGCGAGACTAGCTTCCCAAGAGACCCAGTACTTC.

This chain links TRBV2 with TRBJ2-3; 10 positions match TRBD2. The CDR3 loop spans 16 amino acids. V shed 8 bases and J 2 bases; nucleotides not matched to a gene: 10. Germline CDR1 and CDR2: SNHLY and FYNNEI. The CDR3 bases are TGTGCCAGCGGAAGTCTAGCGGGGGAGTACACAGATACGCAGTATTTT. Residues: CASGSLAGEYTDTQYF.

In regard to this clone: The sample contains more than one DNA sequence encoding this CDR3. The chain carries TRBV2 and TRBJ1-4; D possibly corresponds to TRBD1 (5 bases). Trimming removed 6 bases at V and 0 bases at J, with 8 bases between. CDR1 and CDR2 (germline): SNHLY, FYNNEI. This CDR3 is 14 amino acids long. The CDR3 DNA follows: TGTGCCAGCAGACGACAGTCAACTAATGAAAAACTGTTTTTT. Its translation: CASRRQSTNEKLFF.

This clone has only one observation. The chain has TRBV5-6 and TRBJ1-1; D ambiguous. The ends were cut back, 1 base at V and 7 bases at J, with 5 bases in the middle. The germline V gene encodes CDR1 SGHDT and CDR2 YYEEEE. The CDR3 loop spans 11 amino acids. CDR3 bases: TGTGCCAGCAGCTTGACAGATGAAGCTTTCTTT. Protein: CASSLTDEAFF.

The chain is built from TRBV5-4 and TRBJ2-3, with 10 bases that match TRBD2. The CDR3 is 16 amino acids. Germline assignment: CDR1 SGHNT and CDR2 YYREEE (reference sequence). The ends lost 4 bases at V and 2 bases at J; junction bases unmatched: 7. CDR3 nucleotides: TGTGCCAGCAGCGGATTACTAGCGGGGCTCACAGATACGCAGTATTTT. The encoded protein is CASSGLLAGLTDTQYF.

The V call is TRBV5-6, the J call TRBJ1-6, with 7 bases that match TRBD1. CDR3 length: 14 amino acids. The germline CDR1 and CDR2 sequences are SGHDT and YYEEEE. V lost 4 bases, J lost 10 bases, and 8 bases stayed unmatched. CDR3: CASSVDRDGSPLHF. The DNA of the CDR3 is TGTGCCAGCAGCGTAGACAGGGATGGCTCACCCCTCCACTTT.

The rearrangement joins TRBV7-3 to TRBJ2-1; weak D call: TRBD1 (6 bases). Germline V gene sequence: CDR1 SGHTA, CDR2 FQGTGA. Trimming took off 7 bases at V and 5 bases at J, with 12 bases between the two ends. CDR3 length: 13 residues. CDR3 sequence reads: CASTPDSNNEQFF. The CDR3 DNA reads TGTGCCAGCACCCCGGACAGCAACAATGAGCAGTTCTTC.

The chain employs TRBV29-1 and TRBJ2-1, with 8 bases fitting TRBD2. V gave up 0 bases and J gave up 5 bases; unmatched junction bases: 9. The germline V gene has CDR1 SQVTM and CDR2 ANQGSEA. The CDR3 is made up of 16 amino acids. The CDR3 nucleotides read TGCAGCGTTGAAGATATAGATCGGGGGGGTGACAATGAGCAGTTCTTC. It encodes CSVEDIDRGGDNEQFF.